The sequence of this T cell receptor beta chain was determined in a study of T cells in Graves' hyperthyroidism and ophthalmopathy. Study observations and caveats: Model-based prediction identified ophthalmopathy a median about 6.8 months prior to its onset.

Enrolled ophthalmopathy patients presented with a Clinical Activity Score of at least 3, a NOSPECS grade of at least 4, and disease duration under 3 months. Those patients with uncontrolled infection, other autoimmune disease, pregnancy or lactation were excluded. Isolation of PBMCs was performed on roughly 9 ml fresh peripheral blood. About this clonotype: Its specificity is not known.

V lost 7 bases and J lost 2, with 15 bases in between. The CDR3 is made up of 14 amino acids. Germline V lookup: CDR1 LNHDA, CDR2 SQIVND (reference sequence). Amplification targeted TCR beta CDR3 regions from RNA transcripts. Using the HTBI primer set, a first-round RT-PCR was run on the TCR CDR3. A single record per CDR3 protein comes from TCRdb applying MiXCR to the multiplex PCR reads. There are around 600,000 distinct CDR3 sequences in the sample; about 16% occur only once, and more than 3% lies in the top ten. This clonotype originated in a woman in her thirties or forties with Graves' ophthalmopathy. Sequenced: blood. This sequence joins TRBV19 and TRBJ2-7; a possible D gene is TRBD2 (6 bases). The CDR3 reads CASTGGTQPYEQYF. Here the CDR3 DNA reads TGTGCCAGTACTGGGGGGACCCAACCCTACGAGCAGTACTTC.